The 10 T cell receptor beta chains in this list originate from one sample, sequenced in a study of early stage breast cancer tumors (dated by TCRdb to about 2017). Library construction relied on the immunoSEQ multiplex PCR assay. TCRdb took this table from immuneACCESS and kept in-frame rearrangements with V and J called. Such tables lack part of the clones; where checked against another copy, unresolved V genes explain under half of the gap, and the rest is unexplained. Across this sample there are about 72,000 clones, with under 85% seen only once. The ten top clones hold approximately 3.7% of the sample. The specimen sequenced was blood. The receptors come from a person in their sixties with breast cancer.

This clone was observed a handful of times. The rearrangement joins TRBV29-1 to TRBJ2-3; TRBD2 aligns across 7 bases. The V and J ends lost 7 bases and 1 base, in that order; junction bases with no gene match: 8. Germline V gene lookup returns CDR1 SQVTM and CDR2 ANQGSEA. The CDR3 totals 14 residues. CDR3 sequence: CSGAPSGRTDTQYF. The CDR3 coding sequence is TGCAGCGGAGCCCCTAGCGGACGCACAGATACGCAGTATTTT.

The CDR3 DNA is TGTGCCAGCAGCGTAGCGGGCGGGAACACCGGGGAGCTGTTTTTT. Protein product: CASSVAGGNTGELFF. This sequence joins TRBV9 and TRBJ2-2; the D is unclear. Germline V gene sequence: CDR1 SGDLS, CDR2 YYNGEE. The CDR3 totals 15 residues. The germline V and J ends were trimmed by 0 bases and 1 base, with 7 bases remaining between them.

This chain connects TRBV5-1 to TRBJ2-2; 7 bases match TRBD1. This CDR3 spans 14 amino acids. V was pared by 0 bases and J by 8 bases, with 4 bases of the junction left unmatched. Looked up from germline, CDR1 is SGHRS and CDR2 is YFSETQ. The CDR3 DNA is TGCGCCAGCAGCTTGGCGAGGGGGCGAGGGGAGCTGTTTTTT. Translation gives CASSLARGRGELFF.

This rearrangement joins TRBV7-9 to TRBJ2-7, with a weak D call TRBD2 (6 bases). V shed 5 bases and J shed 6 bases, with 11 bases lying between them. The CDR3 loop spans 12 amino acids. CDR1 and CDR2 (germline): SEHNR, FQNEAQ (reference sequence). The CDR3 region has the DNA TGTGCCAGCAGCCCGGCGGGGTTCGAGCAGTACTTC. Its translation is CASSPAGFEQYF.

The J gene is TRBJ1-2, the V gene TRBV6-5, with D hard to call. CDR1 and CDR2 from the germline V gene are MNHEY and SVGAGI. There are 11 residues in the CDR3. Trimming took off 2 bases at V and 6 bases at J, with 4 bases between the two ends. This CDR3 is CASSYGNGYTF. CDR3 coding DNA: TGTGCCAGCAGTTACGGGAATGGCTACACCTTC.

This chain links TRBV9 with TRBJ2-2; maybe TRBD1 (5 bases). Trimming shortened V by 1 base and J by 5 bases, and 12 bases separated the two germline ends. Germline V lookup: CDR1 SGDLS, CDR2 YYNGEE. The CDR3 has 15 residues. The CDR3 region has the DNA TGTGCCAGCAGCGTAAGAGACAGAACGACCGGGGAGCTGTTTTTT. Protein product: CASSVRDRTTGELFF.

This chain connects TRBV2 to TRBJ1-2; maybe TRBD1 (5 bases). CDR1 and CDR2 (germline): SNHLY, FYNNEI. The CDR3 has 13 amino acids. V was pared by 4 bases and J by 7 bases, with 13 bases between. The CDR3 DNA sequence: TGTGCCAGCAGTGGGGGCCTTACCGGTGGCTACACCTTC. It is translated as CASSGGLTGGYTF.

This sequence joins TRBV19 and TRBJ2-2; 10 bases match TRBD2. The CDR3 totals 17 residues. Germline V gene sequence: CDR1 LNHDA, CDR2 SQIVND (reference sequence). V gave up 3 bases and J gave up 1 base; unmatched junction bases: 5. The CDR3 DNA reads as TGTGCCAGTAGTATTTCTAGCGGGGGCCAGAACACCGGGGAGCTGTTTTTT. Amino acid sequence: CASSISSGGQNTGELFF.

CDR3 amino acids: CASRPTSGGAQFF. In DNA, the CDR3 is TGTGCCAGCAGACCGACTAGCGGGGGGGCCCAGTTCTTC. V gene TRBV2 combines with J gene TRBJ2-1; TRBD2 aligns across 14 bases. Germline V gene sequence: CDR1 SNHLY, CDR2 FYNNEI. This CDR3 spans 13 amino acids. Trimming cost V 6 bases and J 13 bases; bases outside gene matches: 5.

There are a few counts of this clone. The chain combines TRBV5-1 with TRBJ1-5; D is unresolved. Trimming shortened V by 7 bases and J by 1 base, and 9 bases separated the two germline ends. This CDR3 region has 13 residues. Germline assignment: CDR1 SGHRS and CDR2 YFSETQ. CDR3 sequence (DNA): TGCGCCAGCGGCCGTTTCAGCAATCAGCCCCAGCATTTT. Amino acid sequence: CASGRFSNQPQHF.